This T cell receptor beta chain was observed in a study of naive and memory T cell subsets. Study-level findings and limits: Over 90% of naive TCR sequences appeared only once after error correction, unlike memory subsets.

An equimolar mix of two oligonucleotides served as the beta constant-region primer for TRBC1 and TRBC2. In TCRdb, the UMI-ligation and nested PCR reads were re-called with MiXCR into one record per CDR3 protein. The sample lists around 90,000 distinct CDR3 sequences, roughly 7.3% occurring once. This clonotype was counted at least ten times. Its antigen is currently unknown. CD4+ T cell IFNgamma after overnight CMV lysate exposure gave donor CMV status. Cells stained for CD3, CD4, CD8, CD45RA, CD27 and viability were sorted into four CD45RA/CD27 subsets. This CDR3 is built from 17 residues. From germline, CDR1 is SGHTA and CDR2 FQGNSA. The ends lost 2 bases at V and 3 bases at J; junction bases unmatched: 10.

The rearrangement uses TRBV7-2 and TRBJ2-3; 8 bases map to TRBD2. The sequencing sample was made of central memory CD4+ T cells from blood. The sequence was obtained from a human donor in good health. CDR3 sequence reads: CASSLRVLAGGTDTQYF. Written as DNA, the CDR3 is TGTGCCAGCAGCTTAAGGGTTCTGGCGGGAGGTACAGATACGCAGTATTTT.